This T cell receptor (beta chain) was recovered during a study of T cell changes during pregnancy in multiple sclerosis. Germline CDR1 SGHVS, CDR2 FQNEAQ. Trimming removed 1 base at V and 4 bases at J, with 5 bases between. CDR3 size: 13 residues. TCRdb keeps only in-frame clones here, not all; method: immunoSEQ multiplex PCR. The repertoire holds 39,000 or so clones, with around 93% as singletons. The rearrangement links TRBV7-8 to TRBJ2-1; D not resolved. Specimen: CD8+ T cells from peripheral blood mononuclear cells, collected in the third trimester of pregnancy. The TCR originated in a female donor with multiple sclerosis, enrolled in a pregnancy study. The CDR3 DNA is TGTGCCAGCAGCTTAGGGAGATACAATGAGCAGTTCTTC. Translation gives CASSLGRYNEQFF.